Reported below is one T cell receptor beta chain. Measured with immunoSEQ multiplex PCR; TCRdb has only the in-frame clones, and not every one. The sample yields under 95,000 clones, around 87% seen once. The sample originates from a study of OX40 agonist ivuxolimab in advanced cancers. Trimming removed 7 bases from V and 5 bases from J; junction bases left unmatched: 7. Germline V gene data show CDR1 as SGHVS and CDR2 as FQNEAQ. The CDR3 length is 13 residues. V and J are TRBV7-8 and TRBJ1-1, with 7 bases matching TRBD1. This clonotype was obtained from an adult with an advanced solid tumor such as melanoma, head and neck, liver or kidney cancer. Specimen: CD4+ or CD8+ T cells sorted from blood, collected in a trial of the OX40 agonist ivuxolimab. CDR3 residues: CASTLAGGTEAFF. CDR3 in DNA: TGTGCCAGCACCCTAGCAGGGGGGACTGAAGCTTTCTTT.